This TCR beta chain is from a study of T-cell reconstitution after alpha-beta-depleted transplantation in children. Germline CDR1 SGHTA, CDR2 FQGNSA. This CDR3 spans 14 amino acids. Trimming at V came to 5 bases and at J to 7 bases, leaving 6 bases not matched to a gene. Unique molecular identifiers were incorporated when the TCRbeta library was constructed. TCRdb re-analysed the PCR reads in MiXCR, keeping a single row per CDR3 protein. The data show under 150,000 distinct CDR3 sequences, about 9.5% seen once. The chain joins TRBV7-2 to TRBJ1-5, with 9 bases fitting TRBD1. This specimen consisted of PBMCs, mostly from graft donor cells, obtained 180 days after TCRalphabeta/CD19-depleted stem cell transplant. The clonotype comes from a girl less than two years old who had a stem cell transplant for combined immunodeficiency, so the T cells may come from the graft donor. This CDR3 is CASSNRTGVQPQHF. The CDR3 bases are TGTGCCAGCAGCAACCGGACAGGGGTACAGCCCCAGCATTTT.